This paragraph reports one TCR beta chain. What it recognizes is unknown. RNA extraction was followed by reverse transcription into cDNA, which acted as the sequencing template. TCRdb's copy holds only in-frame clones and misses some; the assay was immunoSEQ multiplex PCR. The data contain about 30,000 clones, about three fifths of them singletons. This entry is derived from a study of CD8+ T cells in alopecia areata. Overall study results and limits: Especially in alopecia totalis/universalis, lesional scalp showed greater clonality than normal scalp did.

This TCR derives from a human donor with alopecia areata. The source material was NKG2D-high CD8+ T cells sorted from blood.

For the CDR3, the DNA is TGCGCCAGCAGCACCTTAGCGGGGGGCTGGGATACGCAGTATTTT. Protein: CASSTLAGGWDTQYF. The gene calls are TRBV5-1 and TRBJ2-3; 10 bases match TRBD2. V gave up 4 bases and J gave up 6 bases; unmatched junction bases: 8. Germline V gene data show CDR1 as SGHRS and CDR2 as YFSETQ. This CDR3 is 15 amino acids long.